This TCR beta chain was sequenced for a study of breast tumors, draining lymph nodes, adjacent tissues. This CDR3 region has 12 residues. The V end was cut by 5 bases, the J end by 2 bases, with 7 bases between. Germline CDR1 reads MNHEY; CDR2 reads SVGEGT. There are many counts of this clonotype. One base away lies a much larger clone, so this may be a sequencing read error. TCRdb ran MiXCR on the multiplex PCR reads and lists one entry per CDR3 protein. The sample holds around 16,000 distinct CDR3 sequences; around 49% are singletons and the top ten take around a sixth. The V gene is TRBV6-2 or TRBV6-3, the J gene TRBJ2-7; D remains ambiguous. The sequence came from a female donor with breast cancer. Some clones in this sample may be carry-over from other donors' samples. The specimen was tumor-adjacent breast tissue. In DNA, the CDR3 is TGTGCCAGCAGTCACCAGCCCTACGAGCAGTACTTC. It is translated as CASSHQPYEQYF.